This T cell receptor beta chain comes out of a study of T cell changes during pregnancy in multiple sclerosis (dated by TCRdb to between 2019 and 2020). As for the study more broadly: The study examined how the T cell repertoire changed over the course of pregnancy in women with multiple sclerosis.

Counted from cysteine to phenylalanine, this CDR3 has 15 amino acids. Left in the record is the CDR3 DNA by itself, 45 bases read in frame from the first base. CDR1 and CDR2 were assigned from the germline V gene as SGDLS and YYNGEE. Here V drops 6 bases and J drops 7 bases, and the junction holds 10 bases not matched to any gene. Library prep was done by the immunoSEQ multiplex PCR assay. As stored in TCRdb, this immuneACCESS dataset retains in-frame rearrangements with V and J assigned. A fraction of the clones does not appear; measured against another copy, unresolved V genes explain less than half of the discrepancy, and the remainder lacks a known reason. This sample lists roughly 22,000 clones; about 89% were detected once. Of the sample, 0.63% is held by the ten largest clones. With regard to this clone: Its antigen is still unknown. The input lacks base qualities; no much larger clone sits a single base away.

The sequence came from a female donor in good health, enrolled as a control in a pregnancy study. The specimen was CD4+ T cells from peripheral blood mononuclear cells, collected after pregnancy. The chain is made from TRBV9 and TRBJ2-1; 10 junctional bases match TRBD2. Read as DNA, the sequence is TGTGCCAGCACCACGAGCGGGAGGGCATGGAATGAGCAGTTCTTC. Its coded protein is CASTTSGRAWNEQFF.